Below, 9 T cell receptor beta chains from the same sample are listed, as sequenced in a study of T-cell memory formation after mild COVID-19. One entry per CDR3 protein, called by TCRdb with MiXCR from the 5' RACE reads. Of about 140,000 distinct CDR3 sequences listed, 14% are singletons. The sequencing input was PBMCs or a T cell subset sorted from them (not recorded which). The source is an adult woman who had mild COVID-19 (a few samples of this study predate the infection). Cell type and time point are not known.

The rearrangement joins TRBV7-8 to TRBJ2-5; D is unclear. The CDR3 has 13 residues. V was cut by 1 base and J by 2 bases, with 5 bases left in between. The germline gives CDR1 SGHVS, CDR2 FQNEAQ. In DNA, the CDR3 is TGTGCCAGCAGCTTAGAGGCGCAAGAGACCCAGTACTTC. It specifies CASSLEAQETQYF.

This chain links TRBV7-2 with TRBJ2-3; D remains ambiguous. CDR1 and CDR2 (germline): SGHTA, FQGNSA. V lost 3 bases and J lost 2, with 9 bases in between. The CDR3 totals 14 residues. The CDR3 bases are TGTGCCAGCAGCTTCTCCAGTCTCACAGATACGCAGTATTTT. Its protein is CASSFSSLTDTQYF.

This chain links TRBV7-9 with TRBJ2-1; TRBD1 matches 8 bases. CDR1 is SEHNR and CDR2 is FQNEAQ in the germline V gene (reference sequence). The CDR3 runs 15 residues. The V segment lost 3 bases and the J segment 4 bases; nucleotides outside the gene matches: 5. CDR3 sequence: CASSLETGVYNEQFF. The CDR3 DNA follows: TGTGCCAGCAGCTTGGAGACAGGGGTATACAATGAGCAGTTCTTC.

The gene calls are TRBV2 and TRBJ1-1; D is possibly TRBD1 (5 bases). Germline lookup yields CDR1 SNHLY and CDR2 FYNNEI. This CDR3 spans 15 amino acids. V was cut by 2 bases and J by 1 base, with 11 bases left in between. The CDR3 here is CASSENQGSNTEAFF. The CDR3 DNA sequence: TGTGCCAGCAGTGAAAACCAGGGATCGAACACTGAAGCTTTCTTT.

The rearrangement joins TRBV5-5 to TRBJ1-2; D is perhaps TRBD1 (5 bases). V was clipped by 5 bases and J by 3 bases, with 17 bases between them. This CDR3 has 15 residues. Germline V lookup: CDR1 SGHKS, CDR2 YYEKEE (reference sequence). The chain's CDR3 is CASSLGAPVDYGYTF. The CDR3 region has the DNA TGTGCCAGCAGTCTCGGGGCCCCTGTTGACTATGGCTACACCTTC.

The chain recombines TRBV6-5 with TRBJ2-3; 7 nucleotides line up with TRBD1. The V gene end was trimmed by 7 bases and the J gene end by 3 bases; junction bases not matched to a gene: 4. The CDR3 runs 13 residues. In germline, CDR1 is MNHEY, CDR2 SVGAGI. CDR3 DNA: TGTGCCAGCAACGACAGGGAGACAGATACGCAGTATTTT. Protein product: CASNDRETDTQYF.

The table lists this clonotype with a few counts. This chain connects TRBV20-1 to TRBJ2-7, with D hard to call. V gave up 6 bases and J gave up 3 bases, with 9 bases separating them. This CDR3 comprises 11 residues. The germline CDR1 and CDR2 sequences are DFQATT and SNEGSKA (reference sequence). The CDR3 sequence: CSASALYEQYF. DNA for the CDR3: TGCAGTGCCTCAGCACTCTACGAGCAGTACTTC.

The chain combines TRBV12-3 or TRBV12-4 with TRBJ1-2, with TRBD1 as a possible D gene (5 bases). Trimming stripped 4 bases from V and 5 bases from J, with 8 bases between. This CDR3 has 12 residues. CDR3 DNA sequence: TGTGCCAGCAGTTGGGACCAGTATGGCTACACCTTC. Encoded protein: CASSWDQYGYTF.

This clonotype was detected a few times. V and J are TRBV20-1 and TRBJ2-5; the match to TRBD1 covers 7 bases. This CDR3 has 15 amino acids. CDR1 is DFQATT, CDR2 SNEGSKA, per germline (reference sequence). The J segment lost 4 bases and the V segment lost 1 base, leaving 9 bases of the junction unmatched. The CDR3: CSARGTGPRVETQYF. The CDR3 DNA is TGCAGTGCTAGAGGGACAGGACCCCGGGTAGAGACCCAGTACTTC.